This T cell receptor beta chain came from a study of blood T cell repertoires in COVID-19. Clones were sequenced by immunoSEQ multiplex PCR, and TCRdb holds only the in-frame ones, with some missing. The sample consists of 130,000 to 150,000 clones, around 85% of them appearing once. This CDR3 has 13 amino acids. CDR1 and CDR2 (germline): MGHRA, YSYEKL. V shed 1 base and J shed 10 bases, with 8 bases lying between them. The sequenced sample was PBMCs or T cells enriched from blood (not recorded which). This receptor was identified in a man between 45 and 60 years old who had recovered from COVID-19. V is TRBV4-1 and J is TRBJ1-6; the D is unclear. The CDR3 here is CASSQVWASPLHF. Here the CDR3 DNA reads TGCGCCAGCAGCCAAGTCTGGGCGTCACCCCTCCACTTT.